This TCR beta chain was observed in a study of CD8 T cells in Susac syndrome. Study-wide results and caveats: The study's TCR sequencing and HLA analysis covered a relatively small number of individuals, and the study acknowledged this.

Germline V gives CDR1 LNHDA, CDR2 SQIVND (reference sequence). The V end was cut by 5 bases, the J end by 0 bases, with 19 bases between. This CDR3 is 17 amino acids long. Regarding this clonotype: Its antigen is unknown.

From blood CD8+ and CD4+ T cells, TCR beta sequences were generated. Negative isolation yielded the CD8+ and CD4+ T cells, while FACS enriched the TEMRA cells. Roughly 0.45 to 1 ug RNA was reverse transcribed with random hexamers. Multiplex PCR with immunoSEQ amplified the TCR beta CDR3 across 54 Vbeta and 13 Jbeta. Each CDR3 protein is one row after TCRdb ran MiXCR on the immunoSEQ multiplex PCR reads. Of some 180,000 distinct CDR3 sequences in the sample, approximately 93% were seen once. The chain employs TRBV19 and TRBJ1-2; no firm D call. Material for sequencing was CD4+ T cells from PBMCs. The clonotype originates from a human donor in good health. The CDR3 reads CASSVPRGRGTNYGYTF. In DNA, the CDR3 is TGTGCCAGTAGTGTCCCCCGCGGGAGAGGAACTAACTATGGCTACACCTTC.